The table lists the clone carrying this T cell receptor (beta chain) with a few counts. What it binds is unknown. The data derive from a study of OX40 agonist ivuxolimab in advanced cancers. Study as a whole: Past anti-PD-1, anti-PD-L1 or anti-CTLA-4 therapy was accepted, and approximately 40% had received some.

The assay was immunoSEQ multiplex PCR, and TCRdb's table has in-frame clones only and misses some. This repertoire shows tens of thousands of clones, 84% found once; its top ten account for 0.95% to 1.3%. Study-wide findings and caveats: Those patients achieving a partial response at 0.1-3.0 mg/kg showed among the lowest clonal expansion. In the expanded peripheral T cells, antigen specificity was never determined.

J lost 4 bases, V lost 5 bases, and 9 bases had no gene match. Germline CDR1 is LNHDA and CDR2 is SQIVND (reference sequence). The CDR3 loop spans 15 amino acids. The receptor was isolated from an adult with an advanced solid tumor such as melanoma, head and neck, liver or kidney cancer. This sequence joins TRBV19 and TRBJ1-2, with TRBD1 matching 8 bases. Sequenced here: CD4+ or CD8+ T cells sorted from blood, sampled in a trial of the OX40 agonist ivuxolimab. The CDR3 DNA sequence: TGTGCCAGTAGTGTCTCAGGGGGCGCCGGCTATGGCTACACCTTC. It yields the protein CASSVSGGAGYGYTF.